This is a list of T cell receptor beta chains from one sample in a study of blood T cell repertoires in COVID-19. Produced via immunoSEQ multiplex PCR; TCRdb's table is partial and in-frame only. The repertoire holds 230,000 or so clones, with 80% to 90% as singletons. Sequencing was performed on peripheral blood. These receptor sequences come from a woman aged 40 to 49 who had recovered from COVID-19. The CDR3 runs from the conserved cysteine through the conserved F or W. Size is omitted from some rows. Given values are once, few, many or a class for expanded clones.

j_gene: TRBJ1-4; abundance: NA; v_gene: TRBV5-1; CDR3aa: CASSLDSPNEKLFF
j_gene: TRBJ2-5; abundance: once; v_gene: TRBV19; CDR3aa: CASRGEKGQYQETQYF
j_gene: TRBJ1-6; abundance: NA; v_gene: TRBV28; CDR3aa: CASTSLRGKNNSPLHF
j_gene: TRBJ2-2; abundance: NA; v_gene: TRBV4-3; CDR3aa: CASSQDGGGGRYTGELFF
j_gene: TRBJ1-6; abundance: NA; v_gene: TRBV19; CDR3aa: CASSKELRGSYNSPLHF
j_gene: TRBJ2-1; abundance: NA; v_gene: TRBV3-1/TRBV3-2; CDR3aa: CASSPGLAGGYNEQFF
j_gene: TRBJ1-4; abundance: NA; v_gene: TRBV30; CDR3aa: CAWSAGTGLFMATNEKLFF
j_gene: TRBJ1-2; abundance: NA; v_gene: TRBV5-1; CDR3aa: CASSLTANYGYTF
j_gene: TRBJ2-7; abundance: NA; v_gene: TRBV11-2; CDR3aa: CASSRGGSEQYF
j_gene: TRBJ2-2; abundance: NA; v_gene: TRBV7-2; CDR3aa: CASRQVSGELFF
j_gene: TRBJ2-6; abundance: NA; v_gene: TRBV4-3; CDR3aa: CASSLTTGGSGANVLTF
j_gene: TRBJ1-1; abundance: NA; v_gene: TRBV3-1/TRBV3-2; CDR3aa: CASSQRQGHYAEAFF
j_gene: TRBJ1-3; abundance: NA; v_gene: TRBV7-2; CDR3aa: CASSSANTIYF
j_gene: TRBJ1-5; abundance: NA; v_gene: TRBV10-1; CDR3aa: CASPTWTLGQPQHF
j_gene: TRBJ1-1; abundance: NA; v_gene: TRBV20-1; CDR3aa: CSASQQVNTEAFF
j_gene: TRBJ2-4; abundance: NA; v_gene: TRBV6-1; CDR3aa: CASSEGGGRDIQYF
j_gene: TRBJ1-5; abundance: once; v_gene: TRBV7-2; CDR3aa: CASSLSGGRTNQPQHF
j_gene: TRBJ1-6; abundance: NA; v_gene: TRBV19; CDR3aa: CASYPNGQAFTNSPLHF
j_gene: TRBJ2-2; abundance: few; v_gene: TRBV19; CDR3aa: CASSWTGDTGELFF
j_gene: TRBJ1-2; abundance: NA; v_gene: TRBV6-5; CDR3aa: CASRTGTEYGYTF
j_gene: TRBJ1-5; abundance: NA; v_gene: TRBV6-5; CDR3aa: CASSFQGISNQPQHF
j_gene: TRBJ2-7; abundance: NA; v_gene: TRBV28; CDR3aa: CASSHLSGQGSGEQYF
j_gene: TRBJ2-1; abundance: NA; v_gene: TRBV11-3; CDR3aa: CASSLLAGAYNEQFF
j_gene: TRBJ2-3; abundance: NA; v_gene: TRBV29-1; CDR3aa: CSGKRGLSTDTQYF
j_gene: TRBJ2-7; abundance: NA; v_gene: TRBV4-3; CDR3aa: CASSLGRGDSYEQYF
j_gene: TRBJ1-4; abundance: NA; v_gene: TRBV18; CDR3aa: CASSPPDRLNEKLFF
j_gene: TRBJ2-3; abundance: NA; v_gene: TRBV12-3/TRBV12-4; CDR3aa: CASSVDLGSQYF
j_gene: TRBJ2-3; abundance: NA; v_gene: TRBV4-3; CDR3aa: CASSQEMAGWDTQYF
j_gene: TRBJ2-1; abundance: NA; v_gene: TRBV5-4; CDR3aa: CASSRPGTGDYNEQFF
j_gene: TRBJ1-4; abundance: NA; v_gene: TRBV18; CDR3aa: CASSWRDRENEKLFF
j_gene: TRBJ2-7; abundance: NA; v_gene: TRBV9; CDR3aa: CASSPNEQGAFYEQYF
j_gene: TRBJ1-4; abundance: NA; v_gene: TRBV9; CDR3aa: CASSVDEVEKLFF
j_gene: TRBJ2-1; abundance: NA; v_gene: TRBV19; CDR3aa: CASRVKDRPKRFF
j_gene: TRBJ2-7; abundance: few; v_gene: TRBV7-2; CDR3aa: CASSLGRQGLEQYF
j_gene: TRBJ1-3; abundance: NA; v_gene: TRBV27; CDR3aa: CASSRSQTGAGNTIYF
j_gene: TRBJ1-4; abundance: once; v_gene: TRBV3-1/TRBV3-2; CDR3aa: CASSQGGRLHEKLFF
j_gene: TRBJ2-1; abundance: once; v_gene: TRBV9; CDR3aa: CASSVVGGSNEQFF
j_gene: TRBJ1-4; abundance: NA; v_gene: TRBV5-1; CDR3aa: CASSDKGQGLQKLFF
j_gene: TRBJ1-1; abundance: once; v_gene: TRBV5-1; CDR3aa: CASSLDMNTEAFF
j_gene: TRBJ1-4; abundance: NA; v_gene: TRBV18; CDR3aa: CASTPGATNEKLFF
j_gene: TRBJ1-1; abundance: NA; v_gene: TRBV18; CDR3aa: CASSPPYPEVGEAFF
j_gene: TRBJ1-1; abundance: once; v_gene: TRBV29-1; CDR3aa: CSVDDRGPTEAFF
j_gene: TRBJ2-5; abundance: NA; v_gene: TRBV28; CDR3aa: CASQSGGLETQYF
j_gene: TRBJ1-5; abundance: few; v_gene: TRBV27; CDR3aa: CASSADRLTQPQHF
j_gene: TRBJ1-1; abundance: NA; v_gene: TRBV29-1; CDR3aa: CSVGSTEAFF
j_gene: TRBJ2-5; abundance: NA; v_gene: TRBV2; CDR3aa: CASSAGTSGINQETQYF
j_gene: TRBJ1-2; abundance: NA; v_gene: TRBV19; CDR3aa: CASSIGTGFYTF